A selection of T cell receptor beta chains follows, all from one sample in a study of T cell responses to AZD1222 COVID-19 vaccine. Some clones are missing from TCRdb's copy, which holds only in-frame ones; the method was immunoSEQ multiplex PCR. The table has roughly 100,000 clones, around nine tenths seen once; the top ten hold under 3%. Here the sequenced sample was peripheral blood, taken on day 0 of AZD1222 vaccination. These receptors all stem from an adult in good health. Each CDR3 is given with its conserved first and last residue. The D gene is left open where the match is weak. Some rows have no size entry. The others give once, few or many, or a class for an expanded clone.

>TRBJ2-7|TRBV18|-|-
CASSLLPGVGSYEQYF
TGTGCCAGCTCACTCCTCCCAGGGGTGGGGTCCTACGAGCAGTACTTC
>TRBJ2-1|TRBV15|-|-
CATSRAQPSSYNEQFF
TGTGCCACCAGCAGAGCGCAGCCTAGCTCCTACAATGAGCAGTTCTTC
>TRBJ2-7|TRBV7-8|-|-
CASSRAYEQYF
TGTGCCAGCAGCCGCGCCTACGAGCAGTACTTC
>TRBJ1-5|TRBV28|TRBD1|few
CASSLTRDSGGISNQPQHF
TGTGCCAGCAGTCTCACCCGGGACAGCGGGGGAATTAGCAATCAGCCCCAGCATTTT
>TRBJ2-1|TRBV20-1|-|-
CSGSSSTGYNEQFF
TGCAGTGGTAGTTCCTCGACTGGATACAATGAGCAGTTCTTC
>TRBJ1-5|TRBV28|-|once
CASSPLGQPQHF
TGTGCCAGCAGTCCCCTGGGTCAGCCCCAGCATTTT
>TRBJ2-1|TRBV6-6|-|-
CASSLRDYNEQFF
TGTGCCAGCAGCCTCCGGGACTACAATGAGCAGTTCTTC
>TRBJ2-7|TRBV4-1|TRBD2|-
CASSRLADPPYEQYF
TGCGCCAGCAGCCGACTAGCGGACCCCCCTTACGAGCAGTACTTC
>TRBJ1-3|TRBV9|-|-
CASSVDPGGNTIYF
TGTGCCAGCAGCGTAGATCCAGGTGGAAACACCATATATTTT
>TRBJ2-1|TRBV3-1/TRBV3-2|-|-
CASSQGRLSSYNEQFF
TGTGCCAGCAGCCAAGGGCGTCTAAGCTCCTACAATGAGCAGTTCTTC
>TRBJ1-2|TRBV10-3|-|-
CAISPIHNYGYTF
TGTGCCATCAGTCCTATCCATAACTATGGCTACACCTTC
>TRBJ1-2|TRBV11-2|-|-
CASGGGRGYGYTF
TGTGCCAGCGGTGGGGGCAGGGGCTATGGCTACACCTTC